The clone carrying this T cell receptor beta chain was counted between two and nine times. This sample is part of a study of blood T cells in healthy people across ages. A J-beta primer mix and a sample-barcoded 5' primer were used in a second PCR of about 7 to 12 cycles. Each CDR3 protein is one row after TCRdb ran MiXCR on the 5' RACE reads. This sample has approximately 1,700,000 distinct CDR3 sequences, with 30% to 40% found just once. The CDR3 is 16 amino acids. V was shortened by 5 bases and J by 1 base, with 16 bases between the two germline ends. Germline CDR1 and CDR2: SGHTA and FQGNSA. Input material: blood. The TCR comes from a human donor in good health. This chain links TRBV7-2 with TRBJ2-3; the D gene is possibly TRBD2 (5 bases). CDR3 DNA: TGTGCCAGCAGCCCAATCGGGGTATGGGGCACAGATACGCAGTATTTT. This sequence encodes CASSPIGVWGTDTQYF.